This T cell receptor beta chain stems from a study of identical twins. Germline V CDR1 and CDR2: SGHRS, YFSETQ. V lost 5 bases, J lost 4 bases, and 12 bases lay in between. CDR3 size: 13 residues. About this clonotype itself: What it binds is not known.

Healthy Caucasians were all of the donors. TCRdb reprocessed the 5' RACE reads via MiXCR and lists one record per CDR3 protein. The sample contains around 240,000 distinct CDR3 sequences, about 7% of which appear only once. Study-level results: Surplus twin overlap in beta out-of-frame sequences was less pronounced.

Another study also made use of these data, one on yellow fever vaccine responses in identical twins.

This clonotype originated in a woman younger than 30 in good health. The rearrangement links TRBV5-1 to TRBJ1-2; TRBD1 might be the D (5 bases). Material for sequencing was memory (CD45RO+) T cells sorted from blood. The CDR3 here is CASRYRDGYGYTF. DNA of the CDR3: TGCGCCAGCAGATACCGGGACGGCTATGGCTACACCTTC.